The TCR beta chain under discussion was sequenced for a study of Graves' ophthalmopathy and Graves' hyperthyroidism (dated by TCRdb to 2016 to 2019). About the full investigation: Peripheral blood was collected at initial diagnosis, prior to any treatment. To explore V-J signatures that distinguish ophthalmopathy from hyperthyroidism, a discovery set of 90 to 100 patients was enrolled, made up of some 41 with ophthalmopathy and around 57 with stable hyperthyroidism. TCR beta repertoire signatures were used to distinguish Graves' ophthalmopathy from Graves' hyperthyroidism and to predict progression to ophthalmopathy. T-cell repertoires of thyroid tissue and blood were compared in 5 or 6 hyperthyroidism patients. After sampling, hyperthyroidism patients received methimazole starting at 30 mg daily, and ophthalmopathy patients received high-dose intravenous methylprednisolone. An independent validation cohort comprised 18 hyperthyroidism patients and some 16 patients who later progressed from hyperthyroidism to ophthalmopathy. In total, 120 to 150 blood samples were TCR-sequenced: around 42 ophthalmopathy, some 80 hyperthyroidism and approximately 17 hyperthyroidism-to-ophthalmopathy patients.

For repertoire sequencing, the TCR beta CDR3 regions were amplified from RNA transcripts. The first round was an RT-PCR using HTBI primers with the Qiagen OneStep RT-PCR kit, and this first round was followed by a second-round multiplex PCR, then size selection and purification. Sequencing of the libraries was carried out on an Illumina HiSeq2000 in paired-end mode with 100 bp reads. The paper's processing steps were these. SOAPnuke was used to process the reads, throwing out any read that had adapters, had uncalled bases, had a mean Phred below 15, or lacked an exact constant-primer or identifier match. COPE v1.2.5 was used to merge the high-quality paired reads. Clonotypes were defined as unique nucleotide sequences and were aligned to IMGT TRB V, D and J references using MiTCR v1.1. Only V-J combinations with frequency above 0.0001 were analysed, covering over 99% of repertoires. A TCR clonal expansion and chaos score per V-J combination was defined as the ratio of F50 clonal expansion to chaos observed in the TCRdist matrix. Features were reduced by Welch's t-statistics and random forest to about a dozen V-J combinations, which fed a naive Bayes classifier. The similarity between thyroid and blood repertoires was quantified using the Morisita-Horn index. TCRdb applied fastp at Q25 and MiXCR to the public reads, then kept only in-frame beta chains. Identical CDR3 proteins give one entry, which carries the most common genes and DNA. These V and J calls derive from TCRdb rather than the authors' analysis. The sample table records almost 750,000 distinct CDR3 sequences; around 40% of these occur just once. Approximately 43% of the sample rests with the top ten.

Results the study describes overall, beyond this receptor: Most of the expanded thyroid clonotypes with a frequency above 0.001 were also detected in blood, and it was suggested that the thyroid immune response may be reflected by blood repertoires. No statistical method was used to set the sample size in advance, and the investigators knew which group each participant was assigned to. In cross-validation, the 13-signature model distinguished ophthalmopathy from stable hyperthyroidism with just over 85% sensitivity and almost 83% specificity, and in the test set the corresponding values were around 78% and 73%. In validation, the model predicted ophthalmopathy progression with 70.59% sensitivity and around 72% specificity; around twelve predicted patients were CT-confirmed with GO in a median of approximately 6.2 months.

Concerning this clonotype: This clone's antigen is unknown. No much larger clone exists at a distance of one base, and base qualities are not known.

The germline V gene sets CDR1 to SNHLY and CDR2 to FYNNEI. The junction shows trimming of 5 bases on V and 3 bases on J, and the gene matches do not reach 12 bases of it. The CDR3 has 17 amino acids, counting the end cysteine and phenylalanine. Just CDR3 DNA is preserved here, 51 bases in frame from base 1. The ophthalmopathy patients had moderately to severely active disease, with a Clinical Activity Score of 3 or higher, a NOSPECS grade of 4 or higher, and a disease duration of less than 3 months. Patients with other autoimmune diseases, uncontrolled infections, pregnancy or lactation were excluded. Clinical symptoms, serum thyroxine, TRAb, thyroid ultrasound and orbital computed tomography formed the basis of the diagnosis. PBMCs were isolated from about 9.2 ml of fresh peripheral blood by Ficoll-Paque density gradient centrifugation. Trizol reagent was used to extract the total RNA, and its quality was then checked on an Agilent 2100 Bioanalyzer.

The origin of this receptor is an adult man with Graves' ophthalmopathy. Sequenced: peripheral blood. The sequence links TRBV2 to TRBJ2-7, and TRBD2 matches 11 of the central bases. The CDR3 corresponds to CASSYSVTGTSGYEQYF. DNA sequence: TGTGCCAGCAGTTACTCGGTTACCGGGACTAGCGGCTACGAGCAGTACTTC.